The rows below give T cell receptor beta chains drawn from one sample of a study of graft-versus-host responses after intestinal transplantation. These receptors' targets are unknown. The repertoire was sequenced with immunoSEQ multiplex PCR; TCRdb's copy has only in-frame clones and lacks some. The table shows under 100,000 clones, with around 83% occurring only once. The input for sequencing was unstimulated CD4+ T cells sorted from spleen or lymph node cells, taken before intestinal transplant. The receptors derive from a human donor who received an intestinal transplant. CDR3s include the opening cysteine and the closing phenylalanine or tryptophan. The D gene is left open where the match is weak. A clone size is listed for some rows: how often the clone was seen (once, few, many), or a class if it is expanded.

v_call	j_call	d_call	cdr3_length	clone_size	cdr3_nt	cdr3_aa
TRBV4-1	TRBJ1-5	TRBD1	15	.	TGCGCCAGCAGCCACTATCAGGGGGTCGATCAGCCCCAGCATTTT	CASSHYQGVDQPQHF
TRBV4-2	TRBJ2-5	TRBD2	16	.	TGTGCCAGCAGCCAAACTAGCGGGAATGCTGGAGAGACCCAGTACTTC	CASSQTSGNAGETQYF
TRBV5-6	TRBJ1-1	.	16	.	TGTGCCAGCACCTCTGCCGGGACTCGGAGGTTCACTGAAGCTTTCTTT	CASTSAGTRRFTEAFF
TRBV29-1	TRBJ2-5	.	12	few	TGCAGCGTTGACCAGGGTGAAGAGACCCAGTACTTC	CSVDQGEETQYF
TRBV19	TRBJ2-7	TRBD2	15	.	TGTGCCAGTAGTCCGGTAGCGGGAGGGCCTTACGAGCAGTACTTC	CASSPVAGGPYEQYF
TRBV7-9	TRBJ2-3	TRBD2	17	.	TGTGCCAGCAGCCCTCAGGTAGCGGGACATAGCACAGATACGCAGTATTTT	CASSPQVAGHSTDTQYF
TRBV5-6	TRBJ2-1	TRBD1	16	few	TGTGCCAGCAGCTTGGTGGGACAGGGGAGGGACAATGAGCAGTTCTTC	CASSLVGQGRDNEQFF
TRBV6-4	TRBJ2-1	TRBD2	16	.	TGTGCCAGCAGTGAATCGGCACTAGCGGGCTACAATGAGCAGTTCTTC	CASSESALAGYNEQFF
TRBV5-1	TRBJ1-2	.	14	.	TGCGCCAGCAGCCCTGAAGGACAGATCTATGGCTACACCTTC	CASSPEGQIYGYTF
TRBV28	TRBJ1-2	TRBD1	14	.	TGTGCCAGCCTTCAACAGGGGGATATCTATGGCTACACCTTC	CASLQQGDIYGYTF
TRBV5-1	TRBJ2-2	.	16	.	TGCGCCAGCAGCCTCACCCGGACACAGAACACCGGGGAGCTGTTTTTT	CASSLTRTQNTGELFF
TRBV10-1	TRBJ2-7	.	13	.	TGCGCCAGCGGCAATTGGAGCTCCTACGAGCAGTACTTC	CASGNWSSYEQYF
TRBV5-4	TRBJ2-1	TRBD1	16	.	TGTGCCAGCAGCTTGGCCGGGACAGCTACCAACAATGAGCAGTTCTTC	CASSLAGTATNNEQFF
TRBV6-5	TRBJ2-7	.	14	.	TGTGCCGCGGGTAGGGCCTACCTCTCCTACGAGCAGTACTTC	CAAGRAYLSYEQYF
TRBV20-1	TRBJ1-4	.	11	.	TGCAGTGCTTGGGGGCCCGGGGACCTGTTTTTT	CSAWGPGDLFF
TRBV11-1	TRBJ2-5	TRBD1	13	.	TGTGCCAGCAGCAGGGGGCCCCAAGAGACCCAGTACTTC	CASSRGPQETQYF
TRBV5-1	TRBJ2-1	TRBD2	16	.	TGCGCCAGCAGCTGGGGACTAGCGGGAGGTTACAATGAGCAGTTCTTC	CASSWGLAGGYNEQFF
TRBV5-1	TRBJ2-1	TRBD2	15	.	TGCGCCAGCAGCATGGGACTAGCGGGAGTTAATGAGCAGTTCTTC	CASSMGLAGVNEQFF
TRBV5-1	TRBJ2-7	TRBD1	13	.	TGCGCCAGCAGCTGGACAGGGGGCCGCGAGCAGTACTTC	CASSWTGGREQYF
TRBV7-2	TRBJ1-2	.	14	.	TGTGCCAGCAGCCGGACAGAAAATAACTATGGCTACACCTTC	CASSRTENNYGYTF
TRBV7-9	TRBJ1-1	TRBD1	13	.	TGTGCCAGCAGCTTAGGAGGGGGCGCTGAAGCTTTCTTT	CASSLGGGAEAFF
TRBV10-3	TRBJ2-7	.	12	.	TGTGCCATCGGCGGGTTTTCCTACGAGCAGTACTTC	CAIGGFSYEQYF
TRBV5-1	TRBJ2-1	TRBD2	18	.	TGCGCCAGCAGCTTGGACAGCGGGAGGATTTTCTCCTACAATGAGCAGTTCTTC	CASSLDSGRIFSYNEQFF
TRBV7-9	TRBJ2-7	.	16	.	TGTGCCAGCAGCGCCCTGCTGGGGGCTACACGGAGCGAGCAGTACTTC	CASSALLGATRSEQYF
TRBV5-1	TRBJ2-7	TRBD2	14	.	TGCGCCAGCAGCGATAGCGGGAGCTCCTACGAGCAGTACTTC	CASSDSGSSYEQYF
TRBV7-8	TRBJ2-7	TRBD2	14	.	TGTGCCAGCAGCTTCCTAGCGGGGGTCTACGAGCAGTACTTC	CASSFLAGVYEQYF
TRBV28	TRBJ2-1	.	16	.	TGTGCCAGCAGTTTATCAGGAGGGAGCTCCTACAATGAGCAGTTCTTC	CASSLSGGSSYNEQFF
TRBV14	TRBJ1-6	TRBD1	14	.	TGTGCCAGCAGGGACAGGTTGGGGAATTCACCCCTCCACTTT	CASRDRLGNSPLHF
TRBV2	TRBJ2-3	TRBD2	18	.	TGTGCCAGCAGCCCTCTAGCGGGAGTATCGTGGGGAATGGATACGCAGTATTTT	CASSPLAGVSWGMDTQYF
TRBV28	TRBJ1-2	TRBD1	16	.	TGTGCCAGCAGTTTGTCCCCCGGGACAGGGGGCGAACGCTACACCTTC	CASSLSPGTGGERYTF
TRBV5-1	TRBJ1-5	TRBD1	15	.	TGCGCCAGCAGCGAGACAGGGTATAGCAATCAGCCCCAGCATTTT	CASSETGYSNQPQHF
TRBV10-3	TRBJ1-6	TRBD1	16	.	TGTGCCATCAGTGAGTTGGGGACAGGGTATAATTCACCCCTCCACTTT	CAISELGTGYNSPLHF
TRBV11-1	TRBJ2-7	.	13	.	TGTGCCAGCAGCTACCGGGTCCCCTACGAGCAGTACTTC	CASSYRVPYEQYF
TRBV27	TRBJ2-7	.	17	.	TGTGCCAGCAGTCTCCGGCCCTTGACAGGCTACCCCTACGAGCAGTACTTC	CASSLRPLTGYPYEQYF
TRBV7-9	TRBJ1-3	TRBD1	16	.	TGTGCCAGCACGTCGGACAGGGACAAATATGGAAACACCATATATTTT	CASTSDRDKYGNTIYF
TRBV6-6	TRBJ1-3	.	14	.	TGTGCCAGTTTACAAGGGGCTCCTGGAAACACCATATATTTT	CASLQGAPGNTIYF
TRBV5-4	TRBJ2-3	.	15	.	TGTGCCAGCAGCTTTGGTGGGAGAACCACAGATACGCAGTATTTT	CASSFGGRTTDTQYF
TRBV9	TRBJ2-2	TRBD1	17	.	TGTGCCAGCAGCGTAGATCTGGGGACAGGCAGGACCGGGGAGCTGTTTTTT	CASSVDLGTGRTGELFF
TRBV30	TRBJ2-3	.	10	.	TGTGCCTGGAGTGAGCATACGCAGTATTTT	CAWSEHTQYF